This T cell receptor (beta chain) was observed in a study of T-cell memory formation after mild COVID-19. Study results and caveats: Still unconfirmed is whether the second-wave clones peaking on day 37 recognized SARS-CoV-2.

Constant-segment primers served in 5'RACE that generated TCR alpha and TCR beta cDNA libraries bearing sample barcodes and UMIs. Using its own MiXCR run on the 5' RACE reads, TCRdb lists one record per CDR3 protein. The top ten clones hold around 12% of a sample with approximately 500,000 distinct CDR3 sequences, 20% to 30% of them seen once. Germline CDR1 reads SGHTA; CDR2 reads FQGNSA. V lost 5 bases to trimming and J lost 5 bases, with 12 bases between them. This CDR3 has 13 amino acids. This clonotype was counted only a few times. The antigen is not known. The sequencing input was PBMCs or a T cell subset sorted from them (not recorded which). The chain joins TRBV7-2 to TRBJ2-5; D remains unclear. This receptor was taken from an adult woman who had mild COVID-19 (a few samples of this study predate the infection). Cell type and time point are not known. The CDR3 DNA sequence: TGTGCCAGCAGCCCCCCGTGGTCGGAGACCCAGTACTTC. Translation gives CASSPPWSETQYF. The whole variable domain, remainder taken from reference TRBV7-2 and TRBJ2-5, is GAGVSQSPSNKVTEKGKDVELRCDPISGHTALYWYRQSLGQGLEFLIYFQGNSAPDKSGLPSDRFSAERTGGSVSTLTIQRTQQEDSAVYLCASSPPWSETQYFGPGTRLLVL.